Each of the 21 T cell receptor beta chains below was sequenced from the same sample in a study of blood T cells in healthy people across ages (dated by TCRdb to 2013 to 2016). The library was built by means of 5' RACE. The instrument was an Illumina HiSeq 2500. A second PCR of about 7 to 12 cycles was performed with a sample-barcoded 5' primer and a J-beta primer mix. TCRdb's own reprocessing of the public reads used fastp at Q25 and MiXCR and kept productive beta chains. Rows with a matching CDR3 protein are joined into one entry that keeps the most common DNA and genes. Present in this sample are 650,000 to 1,000,000 distinct CDR3 sequences, about 36% of which were seen just once. The ten largest clonotypes hold roughly 13% of the sample. The sequenced sample was blood. The receptors stem from a man between 18 and 29 years old in good health.

A few counts support this clonotype. The chain uses TRBV20-1 and TRBJ1-1, with D maybe TRBD1 (6 bases). The CDR3 totals 15 residues. Germline-derived CDR1 and CDR2 are DFQATT and SNEGSKA (reference sequence). V was shortened by 4 bases and J by 4 bases, with 19 bases between the two germline ends. The CDR3 reads CSATPSGGGGTEAFF. CDR3 nucleotide sequence: TGCAGTGCTACGCCTAGTGGGGGCGGGGGCACTGAAGCTTTCTTT.

This clonotype has more than one count but fewer than ten. The chain employs TRBV9 and TRBJ2-3; 9 bases line up with TRBD2. Germline CDR1 reads SGDLS; CDR2 reads YYNGEE. V dropped 3 bases and J dropped 2; count of bases not matched to a gene: 4. The CDR3 totals 15 residues. The CDR3 is CASSASGGFTDTQYF. CDR3 DNA: TGTGCCAGCAGCGCCAGCGGGGGGTTCACAGATACGCAGTATTTT.

This clonotype turned up a few times. In DNA form, the CDR3 reads TGTGCCAGCAGCCAATCCGGCCTTGGACTAGACGGGGGGTATGAGCAGTTCTTC. Its translation is CASSQSGLGLDGGYEQFF. This chain uses TRBV11-2 with TRBJ2-1; 7 bases fit TRBD2. CDR3 size: 18 residues. Germline CDR1 and CDR2: SGHAT and FQNNGV. With 5 bases clipped from V and 8 bases from J, the junction kept 21 bases outside the gene matches.

The J gene is TRBJ2-5, the V gene TRBV7-8; a possible D gene is TRBD1 (7 bases). Germline values: CDR1 SGHVS, CDR2 FQNEAQ. Trimming shortened V by 4 bases and J by 0 bases, and 12 bases separated the two germline ends. CDR3 length: 15 residues. CDR3: CASSSEGAHQETQYF. CDR3 in DNA: TGTGCCAGCAGCTCGGAGGGGGCCCACCAAGAGACCCAGTACTTC.

A remark on this clonotype: A much larger clone lies one base from this, so it may be a read error. The CDR3 end shows no conserved phenylalanine or tryptophan, and so a read error is likely. The rearrangement links TRBV10-3 to TRBJ2-7, with D maybe TRBD1 (6 bases). The germline V gene has CDR1 ENHRY and CDR2 SYGVKD. V was pared by 6 bases and J by 4 bases, with 19 bases between. This CDR3 has 15 residues. CDR3 in amino acids: CAIREDLQGKYEQYL. DNA of the CDR3: TGTGCCATCAGGGAAGACTTACAGGGAAAGTACGAGCAGTACTTA.

This clonotype was counted only a few times. The chain uses TRBV7-2 and TRBJ1-5; D is unclear. This CDR3 is 13 amino acids long. From germline, CDR1 is SGHTA and CDR2 FQGNSA. Trimming stripped 5 bases from V and 7 bases from J, with 12 bases between. The DNA for the CDR3 is TGTGCCAGCAGCCCTAGTAGGGAGCAGCCCCAGCATTTT. This sequence encodes CASSPSREQPQHF.

The chain is built from TRBV5-5 and TRBJ2-1; D possibly corresponds to TRBD2 (6 bases). V lost 2 bases to trimming and J lost 13 bases, with 19 bases between them. The CDR3 runs to 14 residues. In germline, CDR1 is SGHKS, CDR2 YYEKEE (reference sequence). The chain's CDR3 is CASSFGFGGETQFF. DNA for the CDR3: TGTGCCAGCAGCTTCGGATTCGGCGGGGAGACCCAGTTCTTC. The full variable domain, with the rest looked up from reference TRBV5-5 and TRBJ2-1, is DAGVTQSPTHLIKTRGQQVTLRCSPISGHKSVSWYQQVLGQGPQFIFQYYEKEERGRGNFPDRFSARQFPNYSSELNVNALLLGDSALYLCASSFGFGGETQFFGPGTRLTVL.

The rearrangement links TRBV13 to TRBJ2-5, with TRBD1 matching 11 bases. The end of the DNA fits TRBJ2-7 better, so the J call may be wrong. The CDR3 loop spans 14 amino acids. From germline, CDR1 is PRHDT and CDR2 FYEKMQ (reference sequence). The CDR3 here is CASSPRTGGTEQYF. In DNA, the CDR3 is TGTGCCAGCAGCCCCAGGACAGGGGGCACCGAGCAGTACTTC.

The V gene is TRBV7-2, the J gene TRBJ2-1, with 8 bases identical to TRBD2. CDR1 is SGHTA and CDR2 is FQGNSA in the germline V gene. This CDR3 spans 16 amino acids. V was pared by 4 bases and J by 8 bases, with 13 bases of the junction left unmatched. The CDR3 region has the DNA TGTGCCAGCAGCTCCCCTAGGGCGGGGGGCTCCTATGAGCAGTTCTTC. Its translation: CASSSPRAGGSYEQFF.

This clonotype was seen only once. The rearrangement links TRBV20-1 to TRBJ2-1, with D maybe TRBD2 (5 bases). Trimming took 6 bases from V and 10 from J, leaving 16 bases between them. The CDR3 covers 12 residues. The germline gives CDR1 DFQATT, CDR2 SNEGSKA (reference sequence). The CDR3 DNA reads TGCAGTGCAACTTCAGGAGGCTACGAGCAGTTCTTC. Translating gives CSATSGGYEQFF.

This clonotype was picked up a small number of times. This chain connects TRBV12-3 or TRBV12-4 to TRBJ1-2, with TRBD1 as a possible D gene (5 bases). The V end was cut by 0 bases, the J end by 4 bases, with 12 bases between. This CDR3 region has 15 residues. This chain's CDR3 is CASSLAGAEGYGYTF. The CDR3 bases are TGTGCCAGCAGTTTAGCAGGGGCTGAGGGCTATGGCTACACCTTC.

This clonotype was counted at least ten times. The DNA for the CDR3 is TGCGCCAGCAGCTTGCACGGGACTAGGTACACAGATACGCAGTATTTT. This sequence encodes CASSLHGTRYTDTQYF. This rearrangement joins TRBV5-1 to TRBJ2-3, with 8 bases aligning to TRBD2. The CDR3 covers 16 residues. Germline loops: CDR1 SGHRS, CDR2 YFSETQ. Trimming took 1 base from V and 2 from J; bases not matched to a gene: 6.

V is TRBV3-1 and J is TRBJ2-5, with 14 bases that match TRBD2. Near its end, the DNA agrees better with TRBJ2-7, so the J call may be wrong. This CDR3 has 18 amino acids. The V gene's germline CDR1 is LGHDT and CDR2 YNNKEL (reference sequence). CDR3 coding DNA: TGTGCCAGCAGGTCCGGAAGACTAGCGGGAGGGCCTTTCAACGAGCAGTACTTC. Translation gives CASRSGRLAGGPFNEQYF.

The rearrangement uses TRBV20-1 and TRBJ2-3; tentatively, D is TRBD2 (6 bases). V lost 6 bases to trimming and J lost 2 bases, with 12 bases between them. Looked up from germline, CDR1 is DFQATT and CDR2 is SNEGSKA (reference sequence). CDR3 length: 13 amino acids. CDR3 nucleotide sequence: TGCAGTGCCGTAACTAGCACCACAGATACGCAGTATTTT. Its protein product is CSAVTSTTDTQYF.

The chain carries TRBV12-3 or TRBV12-4 and TRBJ2-3; 15 positions match TRBD2. The CDR3 extends over 18 amino acids. V trimming: 5 bases; J trimming: 5 bases; junction bases outside the gene matches: 11. CDR3 DNA: TGTGCCAGCAGTCCTGCCGGGACTAGCGGGGGGTCGAAAGATACGCAGTATTTT. Protein sequence: CASSPAGTSGGSKDTQYF.

This clonotype was recorded a few times. This rearrangement joins TRBV2 to TRBJ2-3; TRBD2 aligns across 8 bases. V lost 4 bases and J lost 5; bases outside the gene matches: 5. CDR1 and CDR2 (germline): SNHLY, FYNNEI. The CDR3 length is 14 residues. CDR3 sequence reads: CASSGGTSLDTQYF. DNA for the CDR3: TGTGCCAGCAGTGGGGGGACTAGTTTAGATACGCAGTATTTT.

The sample holds a few counts of this clonotype. The V and J genes are TRBV5-1 and TRBJ1-1; the match to TRBD1 covers 10 bases. The germline gives CDR1 SGHRS, CDR2 YFSETQ. V lost 2 bases, J lost 1 base, and 8 bases stayed unmatched. This CDR3 spans 17 amino acids. As DNA, the CDR3 is TGCGCCAGCAGCTTATTCGACAGGGGGCTGAGGAACACTGAAGCTTTCTTT. It is translated as CASSLFDRGLRNTEAFF. The entire variable domain, with the rest obtained from reference TRBV5-1 and TRBJ1-1, is as follows: KAGVTQTPRYLIKTRGQQVTLSCSPISGHRSVSWYQQTPGQGLQFLFEYFSETQRNKGNFPGRFSGRQFSNSRSEMNVSTLELGDSALYLCASSLFDRGLRNTEAFFGQGTRLTVV.

There are many counts of this clonotype. V usage is TRBV6-5 and J usage is TRBJ1-4; TRBD1 agrees at 8 bases. V lost 6 bases to trimming and J lost 8 bases; unmatched junction nucleotides: 8. CDR3 size: 14 residues. The V gene's germline CDR1 is MNHEY and CDR2 SVGAGI. The CDR3 protein is CASSPDRGGEKLFF. The CDR3 bases are TGTGCCAGCAGCCCTGACAGGGGCGGCGAAAAACTGTTTTTT.

V gene TRBV20-1 combines with J gene TRBJ2-4, with a weak D call TRBD2 (6 bases). Germline V gene lookup returns CDR1 DFQATT and CDR2 SNEGSKA (reference sequence). V gave up 5 bases and J gave up 3 bases, with 20 bases separating them. The CDR3 is 16 residues long. The CDR3 spells CSARGTLDLGKNIQYF. Here the CDR3 DNA reads TGCAGTGCTCGCGGGACGCTCGACTTGGGCAAAAACATTCAGTACTTC.

This clonotype was picked up many times. The J gene is TRBJ2-5, the V gene TRBV10-3, with D perhaps TRBD2 (5 bases). From germline, CDR1 is ENHRY and CDR2 SYGVKD. This CDR3 has 13 residues. V lost 8 bases to trimming and J lost 5 bases, with 15 bases between them. CDR3 DNA sequence: TGTGCCATCGCTCCGGGGAAGGGTGAGACCCAGTACTTC. It encodes CAIAPGKGETQYF.

V usage is TRBV4-1 and J usage is TRBJ2-7; TRBD1 aligns across 8 bases. V gave up 4 bases and J gave up 2 bases; unmatched junction bases: 4. The CDR3 spans 14 residues. Germline loops: CDR1 MGHRA, CDR2 YSYEKL. The DNA for the CDR3 is TGCGCCAGCAGCCCAGACAGGGGCCCCTACGAGCAGTACTTC. Protein: CASSPDRGPYEQYF.